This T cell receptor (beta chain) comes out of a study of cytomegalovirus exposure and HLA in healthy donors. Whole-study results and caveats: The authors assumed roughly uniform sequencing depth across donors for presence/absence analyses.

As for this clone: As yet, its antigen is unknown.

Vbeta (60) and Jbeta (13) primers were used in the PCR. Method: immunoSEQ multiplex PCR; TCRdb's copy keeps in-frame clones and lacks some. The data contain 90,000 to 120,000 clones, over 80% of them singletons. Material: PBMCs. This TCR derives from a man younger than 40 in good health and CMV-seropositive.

CDR3 in amino acids: CASRTGVLNTEAFF. The DNA of the CDR3 is TGCGCCAGCAGGACAGGGGTTTTGAACACTGAAGCTTTCTTT. The rearrangement joins TRBV4-1 to TRBJ1-1, with 8 bases aligning to TRBD1. Germline trimming cut 6 bases from V and 0 bases from J; bases unmatched to any gene: 3. In germline, CDR1 is MGHRA, CDR2 YSYEKL. The CDR3 has 14 amino acids.